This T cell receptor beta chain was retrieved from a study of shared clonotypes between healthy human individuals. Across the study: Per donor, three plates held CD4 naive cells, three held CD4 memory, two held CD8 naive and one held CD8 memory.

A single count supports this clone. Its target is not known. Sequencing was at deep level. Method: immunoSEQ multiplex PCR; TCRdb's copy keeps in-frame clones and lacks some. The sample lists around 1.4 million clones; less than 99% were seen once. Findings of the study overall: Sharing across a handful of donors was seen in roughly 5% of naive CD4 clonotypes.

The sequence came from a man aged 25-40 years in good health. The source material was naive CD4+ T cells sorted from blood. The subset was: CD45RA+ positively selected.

Here the CDR3 reads CASIRTSGFTDTQYF. CDR3 DNA: TGTGCCAGCATCAGGACTAGCGGATTCACAGATACGCAGTATTTT. The V and J genes are TRBV7-9 and TRBJ2-3; 10 bases are shared with TRBD2. Germline V lookup: CDR1 SEHNR, CDR2 FQNEAQ (reference sequence). J was trimmed by 2 bases and V by 7 bases; bases with no gene match: 6. This CDR3 region has 15 residues.